These 32 T cell receptor beta chains came from one sample sequenced in a study of blood T cell repertoires in COVID-19. Clones were read by immunoSEQ multiplex PCR, and TCRdb kept only the in-frame ones, dropping some. This sample has roughly 190,000 clones, with approximately 86% found just once. The sample consisted of peripheral blood. The receptors shown here come from a man aged 70-80 years with acute or convalescent COVID-19.

The CDR3 coding sequence is TGCGCCGGACGGACAGTTAGCAATCAGCCCCAGCATTTT. Protein product: CAGRTVSNQPQHF. The chain carries TRBV10-1 and TRBJ1-5; D possibly corresponds to TRBD1 (6 bases). V was shortened by 11 bases and J by 0 bases, with 11 bases between the two germline ends. The CDR3 length is 13 residues. Germline CDR1 and CDR2: WNHNN and SYGVQD (reference sequence).

The chain carries TRBV4-1 and TRBJ2-5; D is possibly TRBD2 (5 bases). CDR1 and CDR2 from the germline V gene are MGHRA and YSYEKL. This CDR3 has 16 residues. V lost 0 bases, J lost 5 bases, and 16 bases lay in between. CDR3 loop: CASSQDLRGPWETQYF. CDR3 nucleotides: TGCGCCAGCAGCCAAGATCTAAGAGGGCCTTGGGAGACCCAGTACTTC.

This rearrangement joins TRBV19 to TRBJ1-3, with D tentatively TRBD1 (5 bases). Germline-derived CDR1 and CDR2 are LNHDA and SQIVND (reference sequence). Trimming removed 1 base from V and 0 bases from J, with 13 bases in between. This CDR3 has 17 residues. The CDR3 sequence: CASSIAGHLPSGNTIYF. DNA for the CDR3: TGTGCCAGTAGTATAGCCGGACACCTACCCTCTGGAAACACCATATATTTT.

The chain employs TRBV4-2 and TRBJ1-3; D gene unclear. Germline V gives CDR1 LGHNA, CDR2 YNFKEQ. V gave up 0 bases and J gave up 0 bases, with 6 bases separating them. This CDR3 spans 15 amino acids. CDR3 nucleotides: TGTGCCAGCAGCCAAGACCCAGGCTCTGGAAACACCATATATTTT. It translates to CASSQDPGSGNTIYF.

The CDR3 DNA is TGTGCCAGCAGTGAAGCGCGGGCGGGGGCCAGCACAGATACGCAGTATTTT. Amino acids: CASSEARAGASTDTQYF. The gene calls are TRBV2 and TRBJ2-3, with D perhaps matching TRBD2 (7 bases). The CDR3 is 17 residues long. Germline lookup yields CDR1 SNHLY and CDR2 FYNNEI. V dropped 0 bases and J dropped 0 bases, with 13 bases sitting between them. The entire variable domain, with the rest obtained from reference TRBV2 and TRBJ2-3, is as follows: EPEVTQTPSHQVTQMGQEVILRCVPISNHLYFYWYRQILGQKVEFLVSFYNNEISEKSEIFDDQFSVERPDGSNFTLKIRSTKLEDSAMYFCASSEARAGASTDTQYFGPGTRLTVL.

This clone was counted a few times. The chain is built from TRBV5-1 and TRBJ2-5; 8 bases line up with TRBD1. Trimming at V came to 1 base and at J to 1 base, leaving 3 bases not matched to a gene. CDR3 length: 15 residues. The germline V gene has CDR1 SGHRS and CDR2 YFSETQ. The chain's CDR3 is CASSLNTGGQETQYF. DNA for the CDR3: TGCGCCAGCAGCTTGAACACAGGGGGCCAAGAGACCCAGTACTTC. Using reference TRBV5-1 and TRBJ2-5 for the parts outside the CDR3, the full variable domain is KAGVTQTPRYLIKTRGQQVTLSCSPISGHRSVSWYQQTPGQGLQFLFEYFSETQRNKGNFPGRFSGRQFSNSRSEMNVSTLELGDSALYLCASSLNTGGQETQYFGPGTRLLVL.

The chain joins TRBV27 to TRBJ2-1, with D possibly matching TRBD1 (6 bases). V was pared by 1 base and J by 5 bases, with 12 bases between. The CDR3 is 15 residues long. Germline V gene lookup returns CDR1 MNHEY and CDR2 SMNVEV (reference sequence). CDR3 protein: CASSLWPSGDNEQFF. CDR3 bases: TGTGCCAGCAGTTTATGGCCCTCAGGGGACAATGAGCAGTTCTTC.

The CDR3 DNA follows: TGTGCCAGCAGCCAACTTCATGAGCAGTTCTTC. It yields the protein CASSQLHEQFF. V and J are TRBV6-2 or TRBV6-3 and TRBJ2-1; D is unresolved. The CDR3 contains 11 residues. CDR1 and CDR2 (germline): MNHEY, SVGEGT. V lost 6 bases, J lost 8 bases, and 8 bases lay in between.

The rearrangement links TRBV19 to TRBJ2-1; 11 positions agree with TRBD2. The CDR3 covers 19 residues. V lost 3 bases and J lost 8; bases outside the gene matches: 18. Germline V gene sequence: CDR1 LNHDA, CDR2 SQIVND (reference sequence). CDR3 sequence (DNA): TGTGCCAGTAGTATTCTGTTTAGCGGGAGGGATGGGACTATGGATGAGCAGTTCTTC. Amino acids: CASSILFSGRDGTMDEQFF.

Turning to this clone: Other DNA sequences from this sample encode an identical CDR3 as well. The chain has TRBV24-1 and TRBJ2-1, with 14 bases fitting TRBD2. J was trimmed by 7 bases and V by 4 bases; bases with no gene match: 5. Germline V gene lookup returns CDR1 KGHDR and CDR2 SFDVKD. This CDR3 comprises 16 residues. The CDR3 sequence is CATSDSTSGRGNEQFF. CDR3 DNA: TGTGCCACCAGTGACTCGACTAGCGGGAGGGGGAATGAGCAGTTCTTC.

This clone was observed a single time. The chain is built from TRBV7-7 and TRBJ2-1; TRBD2 matches at 8 bases. CDR3 length: 15 amino acids. Germline-derived CDR1 and CDR2 are SSHAT and FNYEAQ (reference sequence). J gave up 4 bases and V 5 bases, and 7 bases lay outside the gene matches. The CDR3 bases are TGTGCCAGCAGCCCCGAGCGGGGGCGATACAATGAGCAGTTCTTC. It is translated as CASSPERGRYNEQFF. The full variable domain, in which reference TRBV7-7 and TRBJ2-1 provide the parts outside the CDR3, is GAGVSQSPRYKVTKRGQDVTLRCDPISSHATLYWYQQALGQGPEFLTYFNYEAQPDKSGLPSDRFSAERPEGSISTLTIQRTEQRDSAMYRCASSPERGRYNEQFFGPGTRLTVL.

The rearrangement uses TRBV11-3 and TRBJ2-5, with D tentatively TRBD1 (6 bases). Germline V gene data show CDR1 as SGHNT and CDR2 as YENEEA. V was pared by 5 bases and J by 1 base, with 14 bases between. The CDR3 is 15 amino acids. The CDR3, as DNA: TGTGCCAGCAGCCTCGGGTTAGGGGGCCAAGAGACCCAGTACTTC. Translation gives CASSLGLGGQETQYF.

Many counts were recorded for this clone. The chain joins TRBV28 to TRBJ2-1; 12 bases map to TRBD2. J lost 3 bases, V lost 7 bases, and 10 bases had no gene match. Per germline, CDR1 MDHEN and CDR2 SYDVKM. This CDR3 region has 17 residues. For the CDR3, the DNA is TGTGCCAGCACGGAGACTAGCGGGAGCTGGGGCTACAATGAGCAGTTCTTC. Its translation is CASTETSGSWGYNEQFF.

This chain uses TRBV30 with TRBJ1-2; the match to TRBD1 covers 7 bases. CDR1 GTSNPN and CDR2 SVGIG come from the germline V gene (reference sequence). CDR3 length equals 13 residues. Germline trimming cut 8 bases from V and 4 bases from J; bases unmatched to any gene: 10. The DNA for the CDR3 is TGTGCCAGCCGAACAGGGGATATCTATGGCTACACCTTC. Protein sequence: CASRTGDIYGYTF.

The chain combines TRBV5-1 with TRBJ2-7, with 8 bases that match TRBD1. The J segment lost 0 bases and the V segment lost 4 bases, leaving 6 bases of the junction unmatched. The CDR3 is 15 residues long. Germline CDR1 reads SGHRS; CDR2 reads YFSETQ. The CDR3: CASSTDRVISYEQYF. The CDR3 nucleotides read TGCGCCAGCAGCACGGACAGGGTCATCTCCTACGAGCAGTACTTC.

The chain is built from TRBV18 and TRBJ2-2; 8 bases map to TRBD2. The CDR3 is 16 residues long. The V and J ends lost 0 bases and 7 bases, in that order; junction bases with no gene match: 7. The germline V gene encodes CDR1 KGHSH and CDR2 LQKENI. The chain's CDR3 is CASSPPTAGVSGELFF. The CDR3 DNA sequence: TGTGCCAGCTCACCACCAACAGCGGGAGTAAGCGGGGAGCTGTTTTTT.

V gene TRBV5-1 combines with J gene TRBJ1-3; D perhaps matches TRBD1 (6 bases). CDR1 is SGHRS and CDR2 is YFSETQ in the germline V gene. This CDR3 is 15 amino acids long. The V end was cut by 5 bases, the J end by 0 bases, with 12 bases between. The CDR3 loop is CASSNRDTSGNTIYF. The DNA for the CDR3 is TGCGCCAGCAGTAACAGGGATACCTCTGGAAACACCATATATTTT.

The V call is TRBV5-1, the J call TRBJ1-3, with D unclear. Looked up from germline, CDR1 is SGHRS and CDR2 is YFSETQ. The length of the CDR3 is 15 residues. V dropped 1 base and J dropped 3 bases, with 11 bases sitting between them. The CDR3 loop is CASSLPEVRGNTIYF. CDR3 DNA sequence: TGCGCCAGCAGCTTGCCCGAGGTTCGTGGAAACACCATATATTTT.

This chain joins TRBV5-1 and TRBJ1-4; a possible D gene is TRBD1 (5 bases). This CDR3 spans 14 amino acids. Germline values: CDR1 SGHRS, CDR2 YFSETQ. V was shortened by 4 bases and J by 6 bases, with 13 bases between the two germline ends. CDR3 amino acids: CASSLSGGDEKLFF. In nucleotides, the CDR3 is TGCGCCAGCAGCCTATCGGGGGGAGATGAAAAACTGTTTTTT.

This chain connects TRBV5-1 to TRBJ2-1; the D gene is possibly TRBD2 (5 bases). The CDR3 loop spans 17 amino acids. Trimming left V 0 bases short and J 0 bases short, with 13 bases between. Germline V CDR1 and CDR2: SGHRS, YFSETQ. In DNA form, the CDR3 reads TGCGCCAGCAGCTTGGAGGGCGGGCGGAGCTCCTACAATGAGCAGTTCTTC. This translates into CASSLEGGRSSYNEQFF.

The chain joins TRBV27 to TRBJ2-1, with D tentatively TRBD2 (6 bases). The CDR3 extends over 16 amino acids. The V gene's germline CDR1 is MNHEY and CDR2 SMNVEV (reference sequence). Trimming shortened V by 2 bases and J by 2 bases, and 13 bases separated the two germline ends. The CDR3 loop reads CASSLLARDAYNEQFF. The CDR3 DNA is TGTGCCAGCAGTTTACTAGCGCGAGACGCCTACAATGAGCAGTTCTTC.

This clone was seen only a few times. The chain employs TRBV15 and TRBJ1-5, with D uncertain. The ends were cut back, 0 bases at V and 7 bases at J, with 4 bases in the middle. Germline values: CDR1 LNHNV, CDR2 YYDKDF (reference sequence). This CDR3 contains 12 residues. The CDR3 coding sequence is TGTGCCACCAGCAGAGATCGGCAGCCCCAGCATTTT. Amino acid sequence: CATSRDRQPQHF.

CDR3 coding DNA: TGTGCCAGCAAAAAGTCAGGGCGGCCTAATGAAAAACTGTTTTTT. Protein: CASKKSGRPNEKLFF. J is TRBJ1-4 and V is TRBV6-5, with TRBD1 as a possible D gene (5 bases). The CDR3 covers 15 residues. Trimming stripped 7 bases from V and 3 bases from J, with 15 bases between. The germline CDR1 and CDR2 sequences are MNHEY and SVGAGI.

The chain employs TRBV5-1 and TRBJ1-2, with a weak D call TRBD1 (5 bases). The ends were cut back, 2 bases at V and 7 bases at J, with 18 bases in the middle. CDR1 and CDR2 (germline): SGHRS, YFSETQ. This CDR3 spans 15 amino acids. The CDR3 region has the DNA TGCGCCAGCAGCTTTGAGGGACTCTCCGACCCTGGCTACACCTTC. Protein sequence: CASSFEGLSDPGYTF. Drawing the rest from reference TRBV5-1 and TRBJ1-2, the complete variable domain is KAGVTQTPRYLIKTRGQQVTLSCSPISGHRSVSWYQQTPGQGLQFLFEYFSETQRNKGNFPGRFSGRQFSNSRSEMNVSTLELGDSALYLCASSFEGLSDPGYTFGSGTRLTVV.

This chain connects TRBV7-2 to TRBJ2-3; unclear D gene. Germline CDR1 reads SGHTA; CDR2 reads FQGNSA. Trimming left V 1 base short and J 6 bases short, with 11 bases between. This CDR3 contains 14 residues. The CDR3 DNA follows: TGTGCCAGCAGCTTAGAATTCAGTTCTGATACGCAGTATTTT. Protein: CASSLEFSSDTQYF.

The J gene is TRBJ2-5, the V gene TRBV5-1; weak D call: TRBD2 (6 bases). The V end lost 5 bases, the J end lost 2 bases, and 13 bases lay between the germline ends. The CDR3 loop spans 14 amino acids. CDR1 is SGHRS, CDR2 YFSETQ, per germline. This chain's CDR3 is CASSLAAEQETQYF. Here the CDR3 DNA reads TGCGCCAGCAGTTTAGCGGCGGAGCAAGAGACCCAGTACTTC.

J is TRBJ1-2 and V is TRBV30, with D perhaps TRBD1 (5 bases). The CDR3 length is 19 residues. Per the germline V gene, CDR1 is GTSNPN and CDR2 is SVGIG (reference sequence). The V and J ends lost 1 base and 2 bases respectively, with 26 bases between them. Here the CDR3 reads CAWSGGTKRGGTGNYGYTF. The CDR3 bases are TGTGCCTGGAGTGGTGGAACCAAACGTGGGGGGACGGGAAACTATGGCTACACCTTC.

The J gene is TRBJ2-1, the V gene TRBV28; 10 bases are a match to TRBD1. CDR3 length: 18 amino acids. The V gene end was trimmed by 7 bases and the J gene end by 1 base; junction bases not matched to a gene: 13. The germline V gene encodes CDR1 MDHEN and CDR2 SYDVKM. CDR3 nucleotide sequence: TGTGCCAGCACCCCGATGAGTGAGGACAGGGGGTCCTACAATGAGCAGTTCTTC. Encoded protein: CASTPMSEDRGSYNEQFF.

This chain joins TRBV19 and TRBJ2-1, with no clear D. CDR1 and CDR2 from the germline V gene are LNHDA and SQIVND (reference sequence). V was clipped by 5 bases and J by 3 bases, with 17 bases between them. This CDR3 region has 16 residues. The CDR3 region has the DNA TGTGCCAGTAGTCCGTTACATACACGTATCTACAATGAGCAGTTCTTC. Its translation is CASSPLHTRIYNEQFF.

The chain joins TRBV29-1 to TRBJ1-3; 7 bases align to TRBD1. This CDR3 region has 14 residues. The junction had 2 bases not matched to a gene; V was cut back by 3 bases and J by 0 bases. The germline CDR1 and CDR2 sequences are SQVTM and ANQGSEA. As DNA, the CDR3 is TGCAGCGTTGAGGGACAGCTCTCTGGAAACACCATATATTTT. Protein sequence: CSVEGQLSGNTIYF.

CDR3 residues: CASSLGLAGGFSSGETQYF. In DNA, the CDR3 is TGCGCCAGCAGCTTGGGGCTAGCGGGGGGGTTCTCATCAGGAGAGACCCAGTACTTC. The chain couples TRBV5-1 to TRBJ2-5, with 12 bases aligning to TRBD2. The CDR3 length is 19 residues. J gave up 4 bases and V 0 bases, and 13 bases lay outside the gene matches. The V gene's germline CDR1 is SGHRS and CDR2 YFSETQ. Supplemented by reference TRBV5-1 and TRBJ2-5, the full variable domain reads KAGVTQTPRYLIKTRGQQVTLSCSPISGHRSVSWYQQTPGQGLQFLFEYFSETQRNKGNFPGRFSGRQFSNSRSEMNVSTLELGDSALYLCASSLGLAGGFSSGETQYFGPGTRLLVL.

A single count supports this clone. This sequence joins TRBV28 and TRBJ2-4; D might be TRBD1 (6 bases). The length of the CDR3 is 16 residues. Trimming took 4 bases from V and 1 from J, leaving 14 bases between them. CDR1 is MDHEN and CDR2 is SYDVKM in the germline V gene. In DNA form, the CDR3 reads TGTGCCAGCAGTTCTTTTCAGGGGTTTGCCAAAAACATTCAGTACTTC. Translation gives CASSSFQGFAKNIQYF. Using reference TRBV28 and TRBJ2-4 for the parts outside the CDR3, the full variable domain is DVKVTQSSRYLVKRTGEKVFLECVQDMDHENMFWYRQDPGLGLRLIYFSYDVKMKEKGDIPEGYSVSREKKERFSLILESASTNQTSMYLCASSSFQGFAKNIQYFGAGTRLSVL.